The present entry profiles one T cell receptor beta chain with its context. Its antigen is unknown. The sample belongs to a study of monozygotic twins with inflammatory bowel disease. Germline CDR1 and CDR2: SGHTA and FQGNSA. The CDR3 length is 13 residues. TCRdb re-called the 5' RACE reads; every CDR3 protein appears as one record, without DNA. Recorded for this sample: about 210,000 distinct CDR3 sequences. General study points: Concordant and discordant twins showed no difference in repertoire similarity, possibly from limited power. IBD patients shared fewer clonotypes with others than healthy twins, especially with disease activity.

This chain joins TRBV7-2 and TRBJ1-1. This sequence was found in a human donor with ulcerative colitis or Crohn's disease, or a healthy co-twin of an affected twin (not recorded which). Input material: blood. This chain's CDR3 is CASSFNMKTEAFF.